This TCR beta chain came from a study of radiation and T cells in renal cell carcinoma. As for time point: baseline pretreatment blood. As for treatment: 15 Gy SBRT to primary tumor, nephrectomy 4 weeks later. The method was immunoSEQ multiplex PCR; TCRdb's version includes in-frame clones alone and lacks a portion of them. This sample carries more than 140,000 clones, over 65% of them seen once, and the ten largest clones take under 30%. V dropped 6 bases and J dropped 2 bases, with 16 bases sitting between them. This CDR3 has 15 residues. Looked up from germline, CDR1 is MNHEY and CDR2 is SVGAGI. This TCR came from a woman aged 45-60 years with renal cell carcinoma. This chain connects TRBV6-5 to TRBJ1-1; possible D gene TRBD1, 5 bases. Source: blood, taken from a patient whose treatment included radiotherapy and nephrectomy. The CDR3 sequence: CASSKGVGLNTEAFF. CDR3 nucleotides: TGTGCCAGCAGCAAAGGGGTGGGGTTAAACACTGAAGCTTTCTTT.